These 10 T cell receptor beta chains came from one sample sequenced in a study of shared clonotypes between healthy human individuals. Assay: immunoSEQ multiplex PCR; the TCRdb copy retains only in-frame clones and omits some. The sample shows 1.5 million to 2.5 million clones, roughly 95% of them seen only once. Positive CCR7 selection of CD45RO-negative cells yielded the naive CD8 cells, and terminally differentiated effector memory CD45RA+ cells were excluded. The sequenced sample was naive CD8+ T cells sorted from blood. Receptors originate from a man between 18 and 35 years old in good health.

The V call is TRBV30, the J call TRBJ2-7; a possible D gene is TRBD1 (6 bases). The germline V and J ends were trimmed by 3 bases and 6 bases, with 12 bases remaining between them. Germline-derived CDR1 and CDR2 are GTSNPN and SVGIG (reference sequence). The CDR3 runs 12 residues. DNA for the CDR3: TGTGCCTGGAGAGTCACAGGGTCCGAGCAGTACTTC. This gives the protein CAWRVTGSEQYF.

The rearrangement links TRBV2 to TRBJ2-7, with TRBD2 matching over 7 bases. The CDR3 sequence is 13 residues long. The V gene's germline CDR1 is SNHLY and CDR2 FYNNEI. V shed 7 bases and J 3 bases; nucleotides not matched to a gene: 6. The CDR3 sequence: CASKVAGDYEQYF. CDR3 nucleotides: TGTGCCAGCAAAGTCGCGGGAGACTACGAGCAGTACTTC.

Regarding this clone: Additional DNA sequences in this sample encode the identical CDR3. This sequence joins TRBV4-1 and TRBJ2-7, with 9 bases matching TRBD1. Germline V gene sequence: CDR1 MGHRA, CDR2 YSYEKL. The junction had 2 bases not matched to a gene; V was cut back by 4 bases and J by 1 base. The CDR3 runs to 14 residues. CDR3 sequence reads: CASSPGQGSYEQYF. CDR3 coding DNA: TGCGCCAGCAGCCCGGGACAGGGATCCTACGAGCAGTACTTC.

The rearrangement uses TRBV21-1 and TRBJ2-6; the table assigns TRBD1, which was not confirmed against the DNA. TRBV21-1 is a pseudogene locus. CDR3 length: 21 amino acids. The CDR3 bases are TGTGCCAGCAGCAAGGGGGCGGACACTAAATTACGGAGCTCTGGGGCCAACGTCCTGACTTTC. Its protein product is CASSKGADTKLRSSGANVLTF.

Details on this clone: The same CDR3 also results from other DNA sequences found in this sample. The gene calls are TRBV9 and TRBJ2-1, with D unresolved. The CDR3 extends over 14 amino acids. Germline CDR1 SGDLS, CDR2 YYNGEE. V was cut by 4 bases and J by 0 bases, with 8 bases left in between. DNA for the CDR3: TGTGCCAGCAGCCCCCCGAGCTCCTACAATGAGCAGTTCTTC. Amino acid sequence: CASSPPSSYNEQFF. Full variable domain (remainder filled in from reference TRBV9 and TRBJ2-1): DSGVTQTPKHLITATGQRVTLRCSPRSGDLSVYWYQQSLDQGLQFLIQYYNGEERAKGNILERFSAQQFPDLHSELNLSSLELGDSALYFCASSPPSSYNEQFFGPGTRLTVL.

The chain combines TRBV10-2 with TRBJ2-7; no clear D gene. Per the germline V gene, CDR1 is WSHSY and CDR2 is SAAADI. The V end was cut by 4 bases, the J end by 1 base, with 14 bases between. This CDR3 has 15 residues. In DNA, the CDR3 is TGCGCCAGCAGTGTCAACCCCAGAGTTTCCTACGAGCAGTACTTC. Translation: CASSVNPRVSYEQYF.

This chain connects TRBV25-1 to TRBJ2-7; D uncertain. The CDR3 contains 15 residues. The V end was cut by 1 base, the J end by 0 bases, with 10 bases between. Germline CDR1 reads MGHDK; CDR2 reads SYGVNS. CDR3 region: CASSEWGVSSYEQYF. The CDR3 nucleotides read TGTGCCAGCAGTGAATGGGGTGTTAGCTCCTACGAGCAGTACTTC.

The V call is TRBV9, the J call TRBJ1-2; the D gene is possibly TRBD1 (5 bases). CDR1 and CDR2 (germline): SGDLS, YYNGEE. The CDR3 spans 14 residues. Trimming left V 0 bases short and J 2 bases short, with 8 bases between. Written as DNA, the CDR3 is TGTGCCAGCAGCGTAGGGGACGAGAACTATGGCTACACCTTC. Protein sequence: CASSVGDENYGYTF.

This clone was counted a single time. The V gene is TRBV11-2, the J gene TRBJ1-1; D not resolved. Germline assignment: CDR1 SGHAT and CDR2 FQNNGV. The CDR3 covers 14 residues. V was clipped by 1 base and J by 6 bases, with 12 bases between them. The CDR3 region is CASSLVGTGSEAFF. The CDR3 DNA reads as TGTGCCAGCAGCTTAGTTGGCACCGGGTCTGAAGCTTTCTTT.

The V and J genes are TRBV4-1 and TRBJ2-5; 12 bases map to TRBD2. Trimming cost V 2 bases and J 5 bases; bases outside gene matches: 3. The CDR3 contains 15 residues. Germline V lookup: CDR1 MGHRA, CDR2 YSYEKL. The chain's CDR3 is CASSQSGTSGETQYF. CDR3 nucleotide sequence: TGCGCCAGCAGCCAATCCGGGACTAGCGGGGAGACCCAGTACTTC.